This T cell receptor beta chain is drawn from a study of T cell responses to AZD1222 COVID-19 vaccine. Study-wide results and caveats: A rise in Spike-specific TCR breadth and depth followed two AZD1222 doses.

This CDR3 spans 12 amino acids. The V gene's germline CDR1 is LNHDA and CDR2 SQIVND (reference sequence). Trimming left V 7 bases short and J 4 bases short, with 10 bases between. The repertoire was sequenced with immunoSEQ multiplex PCR; TCRdb's copy has only in-frame clones and lacks some. Here the sample spans approximately 160,000 clones, 85% to 95% being singletons. Notes on this clone: What it binds is unknown.

This sequence joins TRBV19 and TRBJ1-1; a possible D gene is TRBD1 (6 bases). The material sequenced was peripheral blood, taken on day 0 of AZD1222 vaccination. This TCR was sampled from an adult in good health. Here the CDR3 DNA reads TGTGCCAGTAAACAGGGTTTCACTGAAGCTTTCTTT. Protein: CASKQGFTEAFF. Full variable domain (outside the CDR3, taken from reference TRBV19 and TRBJ1-1): DGGITQSPKYLFRKEGQNVTLSCEQNLNHDAMYWYRQDPGQGLRLIYYSQIVNDFQKGDIAEGYSVSREKKESFPLTVTSAQKNPTAFYLCASKQGFTEAFFGQGTRLTVV.